These T cell receptor beta chains were read from a single sample in a study of shared clonotypes between healthy human individuals. Measured with immunoSEQ multiplex PCR; TCRdb has only the in-frame clones, and not every one. The sample holds about 2 million clones; about 95% are singletons and the top ten take about 1.1%. Sequences were obtained from naive CD8+ T cells sorted from blood. These receptors were obtained from a man in his late teens or twenties in good health. CDR3s leave out the opening cysteine and the closing phenylalanine or tryptophan.

TRBJ2-3,13,TRBV6-1,ASIERGTRTDTQY
TRBJ2-1,15,TRBV7-9,ASSQVTGALSYNEQF
TRBJ1-1,12,TRBV9,ASSVGASQTEAF
TRBJ2-1,11,TRBV10-3,AISESIDNEQF
TRBJ1-1,10,TRBV19,AILGQNTEAF
TRBJ2-7,13,TRBV30,AWSDGRRTTWEQY
TRBJ2-7,9,TRBV30,AWEFNYEQY
TRBJ2-7,14,TRBV9,ASSVGGDRGTYEQY
TRBJ1-1,12,TRBV28,ASSLLDYGTEAF
TRBJ2-7,9,TRBV5-6,ASSLMGEQY
TRBJ1-2,14,TRBV4-1,ASSQVGGTNNYGYT
TRBJ2-7,11,TRBV27,ASSLLQTYEQY
TRBJ2-5,12,TRBV28,ASRPTGAGETQY
TRBJ2-2,14,TRBV4-1,ASSQDPTGYTGELF
TRBJ2-7,12,TRBV9,ASSVGGSNNEQY
TRBJ2-2,13,TRBV4-1,ASSPMTGGTGELF
TRBJ2-7,12,TRBV29-1,SVTWRGTKGEQY
TRBJ2-2,13,TRBV4-3,ASSQGTGGPGELF
TRBJ2-1,15,TRBV7-2,ASSLGLAGNSYNEQF
TRBJ1-5,14,TRBV4-1,ASSQGEGLNNQPQH
TRBJ2-2,12,TRBV19,ASSIGVHGGELF
TRBJ2-1,13,TRBV27,ASSTGLFSYNEQF
TRBJ2-2,14,TRBV4-3,ASSTRHAGGSGELF
TRBJ2-7,14,TRBV9,ASSPRGGYLSYEQY
TRBJ1-2,11,TRBV19,ASSIDPGYGYT
TRBJ1-6,12,TRBV6-5,ASSATQGGSPLH
TRBJ2-1,11,TRBV6-6,ASRLAGDNEQF
TRBJ2-1,12,TRBV5-1,ASSVDSSYNEQF
TRBJ2-2,12,TRBV5-1,ASSFGRVTGELF
TRBJ1-2,11,TRBV9,ASSRTSFYGYT
TRBJ1-1,13,TRBV19,ASSIGPGTHTEAF
TRBJ2-3,13,TRBV6-5,ASSYSSRGTDTQY
TRBJ2-1,14,TRBV4-3,ASSQRLVPLYNEQF
TRBJ2-2,12,TRBV6-5,ASTDSSYAGELF
TRBJ2-7,14,TRBV4-1,ASSQVLERLQYEQY
TRBJ2-1,14,TRBV6-5,ASSYATSGGYNEQF
TRBJ1-6,14,TRBV9,ASSPGQGAYNSPLH
TRBJ1-2,12,TRBV30,AWSSGGGLDGYT
TRBJ2-7,12,TRBV27,ASSLGGRGIRQY
TRBJ2-3,16,TRBV7-3,ASSLTHLAGGSTDTQY
TRBJ1-4,12,TRBV2,ASSDETGNEKLF
TRBJ2-1,12,TRBV2,ASSDVAGPQILF
TRBJ2-1,10,TRBV4-1,ASSHPSNEQF
TRBJ2-7,9,TRBV29-1,SVGDSYEQY
TRBJ1-2,11,TRBV9,ASSVQGAQGYT
TRBJ2-5,13,TRBV10-2,ASSESIFAGETQY
TRBJ1-2,12,TRBV7-8,ASSSISTGEGYT
TRBJ2-7,11,TRBV4-3,ASSQGRFYEQY
TRBJ2-7,11,TRBV27,ASSLLGGFEQY
TRBJ2-5,14,TRBV9,ASSVAVDRADETQY
TRBJ2-5,12,TRBV7-9,ASSSTGGEETQY
TRBJ2-5,12,TRBV7-7,ASSLAVGTETQY
TRBJ2-7,14,TRBV7-2,ASSSTLLAGGLEQY
TRBJ1-5,17,TRBV5-4,ASSFDRGIYFYSNQPQH
TRBJ2-1,10,TRBV5-1,ASIDSFGEQF